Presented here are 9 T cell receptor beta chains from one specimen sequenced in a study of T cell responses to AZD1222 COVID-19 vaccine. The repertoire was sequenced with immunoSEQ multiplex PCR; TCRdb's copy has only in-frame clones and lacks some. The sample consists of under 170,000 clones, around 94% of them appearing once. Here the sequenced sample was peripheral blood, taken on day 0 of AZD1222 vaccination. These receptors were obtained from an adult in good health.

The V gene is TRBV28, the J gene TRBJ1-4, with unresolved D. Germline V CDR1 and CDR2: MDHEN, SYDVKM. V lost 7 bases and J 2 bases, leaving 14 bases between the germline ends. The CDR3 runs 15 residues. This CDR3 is CASTQGGVTNEKLFF. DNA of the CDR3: TGTGCCAGCACCCAAGGAGGAGTTACTAATGAAAAACTGTTTTTT.

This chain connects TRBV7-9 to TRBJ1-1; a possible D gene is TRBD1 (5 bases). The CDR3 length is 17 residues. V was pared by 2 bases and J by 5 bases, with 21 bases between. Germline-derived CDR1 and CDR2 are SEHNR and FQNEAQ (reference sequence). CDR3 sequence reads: CASSLRGGGSGRTEAFF. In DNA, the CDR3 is TGTGCCAGCAGCTTAAGGGGTGGAGGGTCAGGAAGGACTGAAGCTTTCTTT.

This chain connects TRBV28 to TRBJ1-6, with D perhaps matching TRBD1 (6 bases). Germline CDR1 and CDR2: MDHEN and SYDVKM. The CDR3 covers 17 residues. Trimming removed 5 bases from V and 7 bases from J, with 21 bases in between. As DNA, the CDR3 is TGTGCCAGCAGTACCACCACAGGGATCGGGGCAAATTCACCCCTCCACTTT. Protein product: CASSTTTGIGANSPLHF. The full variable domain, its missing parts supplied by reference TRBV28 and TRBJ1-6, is DVKVTQSSRYLVKRTGEKVFLECVQDMDHENMFWYRQDPGLGLRLIYFSYDVKMKEKGDIPEGYSVSREKKERFSLILESASTNQTSMYLCASSTTTGIGANSPLHFGNGTRLTVT.

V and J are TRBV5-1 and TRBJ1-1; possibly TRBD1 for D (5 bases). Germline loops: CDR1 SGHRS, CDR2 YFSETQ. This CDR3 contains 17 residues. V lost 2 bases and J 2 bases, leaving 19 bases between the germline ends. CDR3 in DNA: TGCGCCAGCAGCTTTTCGGGGGTCGAAGACATAAACACTGAAGCTTTCTTT. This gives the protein CASSFSGVEDINTEAFF.

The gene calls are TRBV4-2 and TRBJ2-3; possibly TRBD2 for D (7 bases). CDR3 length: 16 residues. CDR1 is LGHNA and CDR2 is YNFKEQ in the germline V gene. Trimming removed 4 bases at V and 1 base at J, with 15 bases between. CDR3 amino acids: CASSPLEGGGTDTQYF. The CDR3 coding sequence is TGTGCCAGCAGCCCTCTCGAGGGGGGGGGCACAGATACGCAGTATTTT.

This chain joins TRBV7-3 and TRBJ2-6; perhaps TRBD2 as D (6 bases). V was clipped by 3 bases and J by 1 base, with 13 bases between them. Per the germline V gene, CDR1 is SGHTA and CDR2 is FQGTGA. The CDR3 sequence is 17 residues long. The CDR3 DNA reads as TGTGCCAGCAGCTTTCAGGAGGGGAGGTCTGGGGCCAACGTCCTGACTTTC. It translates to CASSFQEGRSGANVLTF.

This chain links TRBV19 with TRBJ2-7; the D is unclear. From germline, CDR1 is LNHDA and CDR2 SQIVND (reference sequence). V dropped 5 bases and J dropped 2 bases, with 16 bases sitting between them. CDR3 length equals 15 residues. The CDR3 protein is CASSPGGSFPYEQYV. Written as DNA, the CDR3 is TGTGCCAGTAGTCCCGGCGGCAGCTTTCCCTACGAGCAGTACGTC.

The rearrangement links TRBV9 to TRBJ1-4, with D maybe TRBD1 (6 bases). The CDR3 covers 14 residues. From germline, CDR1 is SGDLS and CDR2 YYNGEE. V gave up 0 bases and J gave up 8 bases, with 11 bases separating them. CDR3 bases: TGTGCCAGCAGCGTAGCGGGGGGCTGGGAAAAACTGTTTTTT. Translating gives CASSVAGGWEKLFF.

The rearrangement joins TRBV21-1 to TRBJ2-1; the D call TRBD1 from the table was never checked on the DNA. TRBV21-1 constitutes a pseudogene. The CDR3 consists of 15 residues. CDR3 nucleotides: TGTGCCAGCAGCAAAGTGACAGGGGAGAACAATGAGCAGTTCTTC. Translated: CASSKVTGENNEQFF.